This TCR beta chain was documented in a study of blood T cell repertoires in COVID-19. Looking at the study overall: Sites in the United States, Italy and Spain provided acute and convalescent COVID-19 samples.

TCRdb's copy holds only in-frame clones and misses some; the assay was immunoSEQ multiplex PCR. The sample includes about 250,000 clones, about nine tenths seen only once; the top ten take roughly 6.3%. In Seattle, patients joined the study during active infection and were tracked longitudinally. The source of this sequence is a woman in her 30s with COVID-19, enrolled during active disease. Sequencing was done on a sample of peripheral blood.

The CDR3 spells CASRRDRTGEQFF. CDR3 coding DNA: TGTGCCAGCAGAAGGGACAGAACGGGTGAGCAGTTCTTC. The chain links TRBV6-6 to TRBJ2-1; TRBD1 agrees at 7 bases. Per the germline V gene, CDR1 is MNHNY and CDR2 is SVGAGI (reference sequence). Unmatched junction bases numbered 8, after V lost 6 bases and J lost 9 bases. This CDR3 region has 13 residues.